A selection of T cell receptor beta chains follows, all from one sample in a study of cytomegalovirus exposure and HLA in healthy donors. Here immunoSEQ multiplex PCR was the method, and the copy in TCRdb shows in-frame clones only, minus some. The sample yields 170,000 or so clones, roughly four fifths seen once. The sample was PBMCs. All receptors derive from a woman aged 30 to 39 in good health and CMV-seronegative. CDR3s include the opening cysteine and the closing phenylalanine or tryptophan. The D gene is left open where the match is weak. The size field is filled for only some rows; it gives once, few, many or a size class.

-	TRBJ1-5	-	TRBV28	CASSLYQGDQPQHF	TGTGCCAGCAGTCTCTACCAGGGCGATCAGCCCCAGCATTTT
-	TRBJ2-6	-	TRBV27	CASSFSSGANVLTF	TGTGCCAGCAGTTTCAGCTCTGGGGCCAACGTCCTGACTTTC
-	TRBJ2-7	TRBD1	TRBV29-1	CQMGTGSGEQYF	TGTCAAATGGGGACAGGGTCGGGCGAGCAGTACTTC
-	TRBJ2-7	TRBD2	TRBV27	CASSLIAGEAYEQYF	TGTGCCAGCAGTTTAATAGCGGGAGAAGCCTACGAGCAGTACTTC
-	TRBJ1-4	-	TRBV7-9	CASSLGETGVNEKLFF	TGTGCCAGCAGCTTAGGCGAGACAGGCGTTAATGAAAAACTGTTTTTT
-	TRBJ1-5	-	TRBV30	CAWSGGPTSIQPQHF	TGTGCCTGGAGTGGCGGGCCCACATCAATACAGCCCCAGCATTTT
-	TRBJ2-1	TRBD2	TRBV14	CASSQEPPGLAGNNEQFF	TGTGCCAGCAGCCAAGAACCCCCGGGACTAGCGGGCAACAATGAGCAGTTCTTC
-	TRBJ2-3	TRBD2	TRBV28	CASSTTSGAYYSTDTQYF	TGTGCCAGCAGTACCACTAGCGGGGCCTATTATAGCACAGATACGCAGTATTTT
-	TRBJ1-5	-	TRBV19	CASNSRGPQHF	TGTGCCAGTAATTCAAGGGGGCCCCAGCATTTT
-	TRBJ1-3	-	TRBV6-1	CASSVVETGNTIYF	TGTGCCAGCAGTGTTGTGGAGACTGGAAACACCATATATTTT
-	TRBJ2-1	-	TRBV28	CASSFGGHYNEQFF	TGTGCCAGCAGTTTCGGCGGTCACTACAATGAGCAGTTCTTC
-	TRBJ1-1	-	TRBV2	CAKVGGRAEAFF	TGTGCCAAAGTCGGGGGGCGGGCTGAAGCTTTCTTT
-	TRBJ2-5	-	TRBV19	CASSRSSSSRETQYF	TGTGCCAGTAGTCGCAGTTCGAGCAGCAGGGAGACCCAGTACTTC
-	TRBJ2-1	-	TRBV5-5	CASSWDLTRVDEQFF	TGTGCCAGCAGCTGGGACTTGACGCGCGTGGATGAGCAGTTCTTC
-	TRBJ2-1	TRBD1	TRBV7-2	CASSLVGQNGEQFF	TGTGCCAGCAGCTTAGTGGGACAGAATGGTGAGCAGTTCTTC
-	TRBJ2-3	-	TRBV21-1	CASSGDRGTDTQYF	TGTGCCAGCAGCGGAGACAGGGGAACAGATACGCAGTATTTT
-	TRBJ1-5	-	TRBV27	CASSKLQGDQPQHF	TGTGCCAGCAGTAAGTTACAGGGCGATCAGCCCCAGCATTTT
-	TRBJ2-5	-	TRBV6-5	CASSGLQETQYF	TGTGCCAGCAGTGGACTACAAGAGACCCAGTACTTC
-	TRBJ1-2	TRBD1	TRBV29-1	CSVLPTGPNYGYTF	TGCAGCGTCCTCCCGACAGGGCCAAACTATGGCTACACCTTC
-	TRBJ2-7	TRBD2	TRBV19	CASSSGSPYEQYF	TGTGCCAGTAGTAGCGGGAGTCCCTACGAGCAGTACTTC
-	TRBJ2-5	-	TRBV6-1	CASSRQLQETQYF	TGTGCCAGCAGCAGACAGCTCCAAGAGACCCAGTACTTC
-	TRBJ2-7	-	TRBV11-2	CASSLGLAYEQYF	TGTGCCAGCAGCTTAGGACTGGCATACGAGCAGTACTTC
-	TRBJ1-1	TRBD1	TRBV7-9	CASSIGQGDTEAFF	TGTGCCAGCAGTATAGGACAGGGGGACACTGAAGCTTTCTTT
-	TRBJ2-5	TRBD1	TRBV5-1	CASSYGQGDGETQYF	TGCGCCAGCAGCTATGGACAGGGGGACGGAGAGACCCAGTACTTC
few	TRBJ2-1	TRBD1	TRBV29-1	CSVLTGGNYNEQFF	TGCAGCGTTCTGACAGGGGGCAACTACAATGAGCAGTTCTTC
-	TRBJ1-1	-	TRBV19	CAARPSSEANTEAFF	TGTGCCGCAAGGCCATCGTCAGAGGCAAACACTGAAGCTTTCTTT
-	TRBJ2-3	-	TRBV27	CASSFGSTDTQYF	TGTGCCAGCAGTTTCGGGAGCACAGATACGCAGTATTTT
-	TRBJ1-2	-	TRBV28	CASSDSNYGYTF	TGTGCCAGCAGTGACAGTAACTATGGCTACACCTTC
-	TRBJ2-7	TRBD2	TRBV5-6	CASSPTSGGPPYEQYF	TGTGCCAGCAGCCCGACTAGCGGGGGGCCGCCCTACGAGCAGTACTTC
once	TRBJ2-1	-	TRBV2	CASSGTEAPGNEQFF	TGTGCCAGCAGTGGGACAGAAGCTCCTGGCAATGAGCAGTTCTTC
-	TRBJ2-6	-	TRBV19	CASSIRGSGANGLTF	TGTGCCAGTAGTATCAGAGGCTCTGGGGCCAACGGCCTGACTTTC
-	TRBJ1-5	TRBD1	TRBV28	CASRFPDRVRSNQPQHF	TGTGCCAGCAGATTCCCGGACAGGGTCCGGAGCAATCAGCCCCAGCATTTT
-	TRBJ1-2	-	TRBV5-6	CASSHKPTSIRTSNYGYTF	TGTGCCAGCAGCCATAAACCGACAAGTATCCGAACAAGTAACTATGGCTACACCTTC
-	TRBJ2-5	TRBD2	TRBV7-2	CASSPGTSGTETQYF	TGTGCCAGCAGCCCCGGGACTAGCGGGACAGAGACCCAGTACTTC
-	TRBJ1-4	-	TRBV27	CASSFQETSEKLFF	TGTGCCAGCAGTTTCCAGGAAACCAGTGAAAAACTGTTTTTT
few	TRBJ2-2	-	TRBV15	CATSGQTGTGELFF	TGTGCCACCAGCGGTCAAACAGGGACCGGGGAGCTGTTTTTT
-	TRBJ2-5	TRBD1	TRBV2	CASSDGSYRDRGLETQYF	TGTGCCAGCAGTGACGGGTCTTACCGGGACAGGGGTTTAGAGACCCAGTACTTC
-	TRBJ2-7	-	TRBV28	CASSLFREQYF	TGTGCCAGCAGTTTATTCAGAGAGCAGTACTTC
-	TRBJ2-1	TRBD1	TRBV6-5	CASSRTGGYNEQFF	TGTGCCAGCAGCCGGACAGGGGGATACAATGAGCAGTTCTTC
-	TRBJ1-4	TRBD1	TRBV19	CASRFRQGINEKLFF	TGTGCCAGTAGATTCAGACAGGGAATCAATGAAAAACTGTTTTTT
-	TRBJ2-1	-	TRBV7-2	CASSLGQGRYNEQFF	TGTGCCAGCAGCTTAGGGCAGGGTCGCTACAATGAGCAGTTCTTC
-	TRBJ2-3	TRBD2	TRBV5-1	CASRLSGSTDTQYF	TGCGCCAGCAGGCTTAGCGGGAGCACAGATACGCAGTATTTT